Shown below are 10 T cell receptor beta chains from a single sample sequenced in a study of identical twins. TCRdb independently ran MiXCR on the 5' RACE reads; one entry per CDR3 protein. The sample records 600,000 to 850,000 distinct CDR3 sequences, 15% to 20% being singletons. The same sample was also studied in work on T cells expressing NK-cell markers.

Sequencing was performed on PBMCs. The receptor set was obtained from a woman between 18 and 29 years old in good health.

The sample holds a few counts of this clonotype. The gene calls are TRBV20-1 and TRBJ2-1; D tentatively reads TRBD1 or TRBD2 (6 bases each). The CDR3 sequence is 16 residues long. The V end was cut by 5 bases, the J end by 0 bases, with 17 bases between. Germline V CDR1 and CDR2: DFQATT, SNEGSKA (reference sequence). The CDR3: CSASYGGGRSYNEQFF. The CDR3 bases are TGCAGTGCTTCTTACGGGGGCGGACGCTCCTACAATGAGCAGTTCTTC.

This clonotype has just a few counts. CDR3 loop: CASSSQGFRELFF. The CDR3 region has the DNA TGTGCCAGCAGTTCACAGGGTTTTCGGGAGCTGTTTTTT. This chain joins TRBV6-5 and TRBJ2-2; D is perhaps TRBD1 (6 bases). Trimming removed 4 bases at V and 9 bases at J, with 12 bases between. This CDR3 comprises 13 residues. Germline CDR1 MNHEY, CDR2 SVGAGI.

In this sample, this clonotype turned up a few times. This chain links TRBV12-3 or TRBV12-4 with TRBJ2-5, with unresolved D. V was pared by 6 bases and J by 5 bases, with 16 bases between. The CDR3 totals 14 residues. Written as DNA, the CDR3 is TGTGCCAGCAGCCAAGGGTCGGCTCCTGAGACCCAGTACTTC. It codes for CASSQGSAPETQYF.

The rearrangement uses TRBV6-2 or TRBV6-3 and TRBJ2-3; unclear D gene. This CDR3 is built from 15 residues. CDR1 is MNHEY and CDR2 is SVGEGT in the germline V gene. V was shortened by 7 bases and J by 4 bases, with 18 bases between the two germline ends. CDR3 loop: CASNEVGPGADTQYF. CDR3 DNA: TGTGCCAGCAATGAAGTAGGCCCAGGTGCAGATACGCAGTATTTT.

The chain has TRBV20-1 and TRBJ1-2; no firm D call. CDR1 is DFQATT, CDR2 SNEGSKA, per germline (reference sequence). The CDR3 loop spans 12 amino acids. Trimming took off 6 bases at V and 5 bases at J, with 13 bases between the two ends. The CDR3 DNA sequence: TGCAGTGCAGGGTCCGATCGATATGGCTACACCTTC. Translated, it gives CSAGSDRYGYTF.

This clonotype was detected ten times or more. The genes are TRBV15 and TRBJ1-5; 10 bases are a match to TRBD1. The CDR3 runs 15 residues. V gave up 0 bases and J gave up 7 bases; unmatched junction bases: 3. CDR1 and CDR2 from the germline V gene are LNHNV and YYDKDF (reference sequence). The CDR3 region is CATSREGQGFQPQHF. CDR3 bases: TGTGCCACCAGCAGAGAGGGACAGGGGTTCCAGCCCCAGCATTTT.

The rearrangement links TRBV5-1 to TRBJ2-1, with 9 bases lining up with TRBD2. Trimming took 0 bases from V and 9 from J; bases not matched to a gene: 4. Germline assignment: CDR1 SGHRS and CDR2 YFSETQ. The CDR3 length is 14 residues. The chain's CDR3 is CASSLVAGASEQFF. The CDR3 region has the DNA TGCGCCAGCAGCTTGGTAGCGGGAGCAAGTGAGCAGTTCTTC.

The chain has TRBV29-1 and TRBJ2-1; D is unclear. Trimming took 4 bases from V and 7 from J, leaving 5 bases between them. The length of the CDR3 is 10 residues. Germline loops: CDR1 SQVTM, CDR2 ANQGSEA. The CDR3 nucleotides are TGCAGCGTTGGGGTGAATGAGCAGTTCTTC. It translates to CSVGVNEQFF.

The gene calls are TRBV7-2 and TRBJ2-3, with D perhaps TRBD1 (6 bases). Between the trimmed V and J ends, which lost 4 bases and 6 bases, there was a span of 11 bases. The CDR3 extends over 13 amino acids. CDR1 is SGHTA, CDR2 FQGNSA, per germline. The CDR3 reads CASSSQGPDTQYF. CDR3 nucleotides: TGTGCCAGCAGCTCCCAGGGGCCTGATACGCAGTATTTT. Using reference TRBV7-2 and TRBJ2-3 for the parts outside the CDR3, the full variable domain is GAGVSQSPSNKVTEKGKDVELRCDPISGHTALYWYRQSLGQGLEFLIYFQGNSAPDKSGLPSDRFSAERTGGSVSTLTIQRTQQEDSAVYLCASSSQGPDTQYFGPGTRLTVL.

The chain is built from TRBV27 and TRBJ2-3; unclear D gene. The CDR3 runs to 13 residues. Germline-derived CDR1 and CDR2 are MNHEY and SMNVEV (reference sequence). V was clipped by 4 bases and J by 4 bases, with 9 bases between them. CDR3 loop: CASSYLPPDTQYF. The CDR3 DNA is TGTGCCAGCAGTTACCTACCCCCAGATACGCAGTATTTT.